What follows are 28 T cell receptor beta chains derived from one specimen sequenced in a study of blood T cell repertoires in COVID-19. Some clones are missing from TCRdb's copy, which holds only in-frame ones; the method was immunoSEQ multiplex PCR. The sample contains 71,000 or so clones, about 80% of which appear only once. Sample: peripheral blood. The source of these receptors is a man between 65 and 85 years old with acute or convalescent COVID-19.

The chain carries TRBV29-1 and TRBJ1-4; D remains unclear. The CDR3 is made up of 15 amino acids. V was shortened by 2 bases and J by 4 bases, with 14 bases between the two germline ends. Germline loops: CDR1 SQVTM, CDR2 ANQGSEA. Here the CDR3 DNA reads TGCAGCGTTGAAAACCACGAGGCTCTTAATGAAAAACTGTTTTTT. Its protein is CSVENHEALNEKLFF.

The rearrangement uses TRBV24-1 and TRBJ1-2; no firm D call. This CDR3 comprises 14 residues. CDR1 is KGHDR, CDR2 SFDVKD, per germline. V dropped 2 bases and J dropped 1 base, with 7 bases sitting between them. For the CDR3, the DNA is TGTGCCACCAGTGATTACGGAGGTAACTATGGCTACACCTTC. This translates into CATSDYGGNYGYTF.

The gene calls are TRBV10-3 and TRBJ2-1; D unresolved. CDR1 and CDR2 (germline): ENHRY, SYGVKD. This CDR3 is 13 amino acids long. The ends were cut back, 4 bases at V and 4 bases at J, with 8 bases in the middle. The CDR3 is CAISGSRYNEQFF. DNA for the CDR3: TGTGCCATCAGTGGAAGCCGTTACAATGAGCAGTTCTTC.

V and J are TRBV7-2 and TRBJ1-4; D is perhaps TRBD1 (5 bases). This CDR3 is built from 14 residues. Looked up from germline, CDR1 is SGHTA and CDR2 is FQGNSA. V was clipped by 3 bases and J by 8 bases, with 13 bases between them. DNA of the CDR3: TGTGCCAGCAGCTTTAGGGGCCGGGGGGAAAAACTGTTTTTT. Translation: CASSFRGRGEKLFF.

The chain has TRBV24-1 and TRBJ1-5; no clear D gene. Trimming cost V 5 bases and J 3 bases, with 13 bases left between them. Germline V gene sequence: CDR1 KGHDR, CDR2 SFDVKD. The CDR3 contains 15 residues. CDR3 residues: CATSGRTGDNQPQHF. DNA of the CDR3: TGTGCCACCAGTGGACGGACCGGGGACAATCAGCCCCAGCATTTT.

CDR3 DNA sequence: TGTGCCAGCAGCCAAGAACTAGCGGGAGGACAAGAGACCCAGTACTTC. Its protein product is CASSQELAGGQETQYF. This rearrangement joins TRBV4-2 to TRBJ2-5, with TRBD2 matching over 12 bases. Per germline, CDR1 LGHNA and CDR2 YNFKEQ. This CDR3 contains 16 residues. The ends lost 0 bases at V and 2 bases at J; junction bases unmatched: 1.

The chain recombines TRBV12-5 with TRBJ2-7, with 11 positions matching TRBD2. In germline, CDR1 is LGHNT, CDR2 FRNRAP. Trimming took 1 base from V and 4 from J; bases not matched to a gene: 6. There are 16 residues in the CDR3. CDR3 coding DNA: TGTGCTAGTGGTTTGGGGGTGACTAGCGGGGCATACGAGCAGTACTTC. Translating gives CASGLGVTSGAYEQYF.

The rearrangement links TRBV2 to TRBJ1-1; 8 bases agree with TRBD1. The V gene's germline CDR1 is SNHLY and CDR2 FYNNEI. With V trimmed by 7 bases and J by 1 base, 5 bases remained unmatched. The CDR3 is made up of 14 amino acids. Here the CDR3 DNA reads TGTGCCAGCATGGACAGGGCAAAGAACACTGAAGCTTTCTTT. Translation gives CASMDRAKNTEAFF.

The rearrangement joins TRBV7-9 to TRBJ2-7; a possible D gene is TRBD2 (6 bases). The CDR3 totals 12 residues. Trimming took 8 bases from V and 1 from J, leaving 9 bases between them. Germline assignment: CDR1 SEHNR and CDR2 FQNEAQ (reference sequence). This chain's CDR3 is CASGGLSYEQYF. The CDR3 DNA follows: TGTGCCAGCGGGGGACTGTCCTACGAGCAGTACTTC.

This clone showed up just a few times. The V call is TRBV2, the J call TRBJ1-2; unclear D gene. Per germline, CDR1 SNHLY and CDR2 FYNNEI. CDR3 length equals 14 residues. V shed 3 bases and J shed 0 bases, with 8 bases lying between them. CDR3 sequence: CASSDRVANYGYTF. As DNA, the CDR3 is TGTGCCAGCAGTGACCGGGTAGCTAACTATGGCTACACCTTC. The full variable domain, its missing parts supplied by reference TRBV2 and TRBJ1-2, is EPEVTQTPSHQVTQMGQEVILRCVPISNHLYFYWYRQILGQKVEFLVSFYNNEISEKSEIFDDQFSVERPDGSNFTLKIRSTKLEDSAMYFCASSDRVANYGYTFGSGTRLTVV.

V and J are TRBV5-4 and TRBJ2-5; no firm D call. V was trimmed by 0 bases and J by 3 bases, leaving 9 bases between them. The CDR3 is 14 amino acids. Germline CDR1 is SGHNT and CDR2 is YYREEE (reference sequence). CDR3 sequence (DNA): TGTGCCAGCAGCTTGGCCTCCGGAGAAGAGACCCAGTACTTC. Its protein product is CASSLASGEETQYF.

The rearrangement links TRBV6-6 to TRBJ2-1, with D possibly TRBD1 on 5 matching bases. The CDR3 consists of 14 residues. Germline V gene data show CDR1 as MNHNY and CDR2 as SVGAGI (reference sequence). V gave up 7 bases and J gave up 6 bases, with 16 bases separating them. As DNA, the CDR3 is TGTGCCAGCACGAGACAAGGGGAAACCAATGAGCAGTTCTTC. Protein product: CASTRQGETNEQFF.

This chain connects TRBV6-1 to TRBJ2-1, with D tentatively TRBD2 (6 bases). The ends were cut back, 2 bases at V and 5 bases at J, with 16 bases in the middle. The CDR3 runs to 16 residues. Germline V gives CDR1 MNHNS, CDR2 SASEGT. The CDR3 nucleotides are TGTGCCAGCAGTGAAAGTGGGGGGTTGTTTGACAATGAGCAGTTCTTC. Its translation is CASSESGGLFDNEQFF.

This chain joins TRBV18 and TRBJ1-2, with 8 bases lining up with TRBD1. The germline V gene encodes CDR1 KGHSH and CDR2 LQKENI. The ends lost 2 bases at V and 1 base at J; junction bases unmatched: 0. The CDR3 spans 14 residues. CDR3 DNA: TGTGCCAGCTCACCAGACAGGGGTAACTATGGCTACACCTTC. Translation gives CASSPDRGNYGYTF. Based on the CDR3 plus reference TRBV18 and TRBJ1-2, the full variable domain is NAGVMQNPRHLVRRRGQEARLRCSPMKGHSHVYWYRQLPEEGLKFMVYLQKENIIDESGMPKERFSAEFPKEGPSILRIQQVVRGDSAAYFCASSPDRGNYGYTFGSGTRLTVV.

J is TRBJ1-1 and V is TRBV10-3, with D perhaps matching TRBD1 (6 bases). Trimming took off 5 bases at V and 0 bases at J, with 10 bases between the two ends. CDR3 size: 14 residues. Germline assignment: CDR1 ENHRY and CDR2 SYGVKD. CDR3 coding DNA: TGTGCCATCAGTTTACAGGGCCTGAACACTGAAGCTTTCTTT. Its protein product is CAISLQGLNTEAFF.

This clone was found a few times. The J gene is TRBJ1-1, the V gene TRBV30; D gene unclear. The CDR3 is 13 amino acids. V was trimmed by 0 bases and J by 3 bases, leaving 8 bases between them. CDR1 and CDR2 from the germline V gene are GTSNPN and SVGIG (reference sequence). The CDR3 region has the DNA TGTGCCTGGAGTGTATTGTTAGACACTGAAGCTTTCTTT. Translating gives CAWSVLLDTEAFF.

V is TRBV19 and J is TRBJ1-1; TRBD1 matches at 7 bases. The CDR3 totals 14 residues. The trim removed 8 bases at V and 3 bases at J, leaving 9 bases unmatched. Germline CDR1 and CDR2: LNHDA and SQIVND (reference sequence). CDR3 sequence: CASGFTGVDTEAFF. The DNA for the CDR3 is TGTGCCAGTGGGTTCACAGGGGTCGACACTGAAGCTTTCTTT. The whole variable domain, remainder taken from reference TRBV19 and TRBJ1-1, is DGGITQSPKYLFRKEGQNVTLSCEQNLNHDAMYWYRQDPGQGLRLIYYSQIVNDFQKGDIAEGYSVSREKKESFPLTVTSAQKNPTAFYLCASGFTGVDTEAFFGQGTRLTVV.

As to this clone: The same CDR3 arises from other DNA sequences in this sample as well. The chain employs TRBV5-1 and TRBJ2-7, with 11 bases matching TRBD1. The J segment lost 4 bases and the V segment lost 4 bases, leaving 4 bases of the junction unmatched. Germline CDR1 reads SGHRS; CDR2 reads YFSETQ. The CDR3 extends over 14 amino acids. The CDR3 sequence is CASSQGQGAYEQYF. In nucleotides, the CDR3 is TGCGCCAGCAGCCAAGGACAGGGGGCTTACGAGCAGTACTTC.

V gene TRBV6-2 or TRBV6-3 combines with J gene TRBJ2-7; unclear D gene. Germline values: CDR1 MNHEY, CDR2 SVGEGT. The CDR3 runs to 11 residues. V lost 2 bases and J lost 7, with 6 bases in between. In DNA form, the CDR3 reads TGTGCCAGCAGTTACGAGCGAGAGCAGTACTTC. Translated, it gives CASSYEREQYF.

The rearrangement joins TRBV7-3 to TRBJ2-5; 11 nucleotides align to TRBD1. Losses at the gene ends were 3 bases for V and 2 bases for J; bases not matched to a gene: 2. This CDR3 has 15 amino acids. CDR1 and CDR2 (germline): SGHTA, FQGTGA. The CDR3: CASSLGQGVQETQYF. CDR3 coding DNA: TGTGCCAGCAGCTTGGGACAGGGGGTACAAGAGACCCAGTACTTC. Based on the CDR3 plus reference TRBV7-3 and TRBJ2-5, the full variable domain is GAGVSQTPSNKVTEKGKYVELRCDPISGHTALYWYRQSLGQGPEFLIYFQGTGAADDSGLPNDRFFAVRPEGSVSTLKIQRTERGDSAVYLCASSLGQGVQETQYFGPGTRLLVL.

In its sample, this clone was seen a few times. The gene calls are TRBV11-2 and TRBJ1-2; 9 bases match TRBD1. V lost 6 bases and J lost 2; bases outside the gene matches: 7. The CDR3 covers 15 residues. Germline CDR1 reads SGHAT; CDR2 reads FQNNGV. This chain's CDR3 is CASRPGTGPNYGYTF. In DNA form, the CDR3 reads TGTGCCAGCAGGCCCGGGACAGGGCCAAACTATGGCTACACCTTC.

The genes are TRBV7-3 and TRBJ2-7; 14 positions agree with TRBD2. CDR3 length equals 15 residues. Trimming at V came to 2 bases and at J to 6 bases, leaving 3 bases not matched to a gene. CDR1 and CDR2 (germline): SGHTA, FQGTGA. The chain's CDR3 is CASSLAGTSGSEQYF. The CDR3, as DNA: TGTGCCAGCAGCTTAGCCGGGACTAGCGGGAGCGAGCAGTACTTC.

A few counts support this clone. The gene calls are TRBV28 and TRBJ2-7; TRBD1 might be the D (6 bases). Trimming removed 2 bases from V and 12 bases from J, with 14 bases in between. Germline V gives CDR1 MDHEN, CDR2 SYDVKM. The CDR3 spans 12 residues. CDR3 DNA: TGTGCCAGCAGTTTAATACAGGGATTTCGGTACTTC. Encoded protein: CASSLIQGFRYF.

This chain joins TRBV4-3 and TRBJ2-1; 9 positions agree with TRBD2. CDR3 length: 15 amino acids. CDR1 LGHNA and CDR2 YSLEER come from the germline V gene. Germline trimming cut 3 bases from V and 6 bases from J; bases unmatched to any gene: 6. CDR3 DNA sequence: TGCGCCAGCAGCCAGTTAGCGGGAGAGTCCAATGAGCAGTTCTTC. It encodes CASSQLAGESNEQFF.

This sequence joins TRBV6-2 or TRBV6-3 and TRBJ2-7; perhaps TRBD1 as D (6 bases). The CDR3 runs to 17 residues. The V end was cut by 2 bases, the J end by 4 bases, with 21 bases between. Germline CDR1 reads MNHEY; CDR2 reads SVGEGT. The CDR3 reads CASSYGDLTGSHYEQYF. The CDR3 DNA follows: TGTGCCAGCAGTTACGGTGATTTGACAGGATCTCATTACGAGCAGTACTTC.

This clone has just a few counts. The chain carries TRBV5-4 and TRBJ2-7; 7 bases line up with TRBD1. This CDR3 has 13 residues. CDR1 and CDR2 (germline): SGHNT, YYREEE (reference sequence). V gave up 1 base and J gave up 5 bases; unmatched junction bases: 3. Here the CDR3 DNA reads TGTGCCAGCAGCTTGCTTGACAGGGACGAGCAGTACTTC. The encoded protein is CASSLLDRDEQYF.

The chain carries TRBV3-1 (or the pseudogene TRBV3-2) and TRBJ2-5, with D perhaps matching TRBD2 (6 bases). Trimming removed 1 base at V and 1 base at J, with 7 bases between. In germline, CDR1 is LGHDT, CDR2 YNNKEL (reference sequence). The CDR3 contains 14 residues. CDR3 sequence reads: CASSQVSGQETQYF. CDR3 bases: TGTGCCAGCAGCCAAGTTAGCGGCCAAGAGACCCAGTACTTC.

The genes are TRBV18 and TRBJ2-5; 10 bases fit TRBD1. Germline CDR1 KGHSH, CDR2 LQKENI. The V and J ends lost 3 bases and 5 bases, in that order; junction bases with no gene match: 18. The CDR3 covers 19 residues. The CDR3 DNA reads as TGTGCCAGCTCACCCCCTTCGACCGACAGGGGGCCCCTGGGGGAGACCCAGTACTTC. It codes for CASSPPSTDRGPLGETQYF.